This T cell receptor (beta chain) was sequenced during a study of cytomegalovirus exposure and HLA in healthy donors (TCRdb year 2017). Concerning the study at large: According to a later analysis, one platform produced both the 120 validation repertoires and the roughly 640 repertoires of the first cohort. The study was designed to test whether signatures of past pathogen exposure could be identified by cataloging public T cell receptors. High-throughput TCR immunosequencing, statistical association of individual TCRs with disease status, and machine learning were combined to predict cytomegalovirus infection status. A separate validation cohort of roughly 110 different subjects was used in addition to the roughly 700-subject first cohort. The research as a whole found: In vitro tests confirmed that a few of the cytomegalovirus-associated TCR beta chains recognize cytomegalovirus antigens. Cytomegalovirus status was reported to be diagnosed by the classifier with high specificity and sensitivity in both the original and validation cohorts. According to the authors, the approach could potentially be generalized to other disease states and immunological phenotypes. Most TCR sequences were seen in very few donors, while some public TCRs were found in many individuals. The study listed approximately 160 TCR beta chains as associated with cytomegalovirus. In a later analysis, TCRs clustered in the first cohort were found to also tend to co-occur in the roughly 130 validation repertoires, with 94% of cluster scores above 0. A later analysis lacked HLA typing for the validation cohort, so it scored co-occurrence in that cohort across all 120 or so repertoires.

This clone occurred many times. No antigen is known for it. No base qualities exist here, and no much larger clone lies one base off it. Library construction relied on the immunoSEQ multiplex PCR assay. Per the original workflow: A statistical classification framework was built for diagnosing cytomegalovirus status from the catalog of TCR beta chain sequences. This immuneACCESS table, as held by TCRdb, lists in-frame sequences with V and J called but not all clones. Of the missing ones, under half trace to an unresolved V gene in checked studies; the others have no known cause. That table is the source of V, J and clone size, and D and trimming were worked out from the DNA. This sample is represented by over 250,000 clones; roughly 87% of them were singletons. 0.95% to 1.5% of the sample belongs to the ten largest clones. Sequences MNHEY (CDR1) and SVGAGI (CDR2) are obtained from the germline V gene. V and J are trimmed by 6 bases and 3 bases, and the gene matches miss 4 bases of the junction. Reading from cysteine to phenylalanine, the CDR3 counts 14 amino acids. Only the CDR3 portion is preserved as DNA: 42 bases, with reading frame beginning at the first base.

Donors formed part of the validation cohort, which comprised about 130 subjects and was distinct from the first cohort of 666 subjects. This receptor was identified in a woman aged 25-40 years in good health and CMV-seropositive. The sample taken for sequencing was PBMCs. This chain joins TRBV6-5 to TRBJ2-2; TRBD2 matches 7 bases in the middle. The encoded CDR3 is CASRAGDHTGELFF. The nucleotides are TGTGCCAGCAGGGCGGGAGACCACACCGGGGAGCTGTTTTTT.